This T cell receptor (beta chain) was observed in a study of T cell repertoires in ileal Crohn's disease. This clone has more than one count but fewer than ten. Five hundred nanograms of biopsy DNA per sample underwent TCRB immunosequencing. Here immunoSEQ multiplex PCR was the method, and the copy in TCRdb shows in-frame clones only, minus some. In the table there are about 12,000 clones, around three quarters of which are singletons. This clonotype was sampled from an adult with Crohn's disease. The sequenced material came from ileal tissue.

The CDR3 nucleotides are TGCAGCGTTGAACGTAACAGGGAAGCTTTCTTT. Its protein product is CSVERNREAFF. The genes are TRBV29-1 and TRBJ1-1, with a possible D match to TRBD1 (5 bases). There are 11 residues in the CDR3. V lost 2 bases, J lost 8 bases, and 9 bases lay in between. CDR1 is SQVTM, CDR2 ANQGSEA, per germline.